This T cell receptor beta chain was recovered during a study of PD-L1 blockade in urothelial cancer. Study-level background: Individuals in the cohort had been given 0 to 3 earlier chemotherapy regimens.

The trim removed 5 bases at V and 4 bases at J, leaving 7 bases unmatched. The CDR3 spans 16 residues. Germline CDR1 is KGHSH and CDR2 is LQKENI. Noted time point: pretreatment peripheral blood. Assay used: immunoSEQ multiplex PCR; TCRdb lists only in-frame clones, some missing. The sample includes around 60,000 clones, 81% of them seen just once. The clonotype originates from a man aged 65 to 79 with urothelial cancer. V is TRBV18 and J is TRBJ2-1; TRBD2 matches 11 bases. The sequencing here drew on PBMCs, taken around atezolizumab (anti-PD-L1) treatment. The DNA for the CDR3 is TGTGCCAGCTCATTCACCGGGACTAGCGGATACAATGAGCAGTTCTTC. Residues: CASSFTGTSGYNEQFF.